The clone carrying this T cell receptor beta chain has at least ten counts. The data originate from a study of T cells in Graves' hyperthyroidism and ophthalmopathy. Regions amplified from RNA transcripts were the TCR beta CDR3 regions. The HTBI primer set served for first-round RT-PCR of the TCR CDR3. Using its own MiXCR run on the multiplex PCR reads, TCRdb lists one record per CDR3 protein. The sample records a few hundred thousand distinct CDR3 sequences, about 14% being singletons. The CDR3 sequence is 16 residues long. The V gene's germline CDR1 is MNHNS and CDR2 SASEGT. The V gene end was trimmed by 5 bases and the J gene end by 2 bases; junction bases not matched to a gene: 6.

Sequencing was performed on blood. This sequence joins TRBV6-1 and TRBJ1-4; 9 positions agree with TRBD1. This receptor was identified in a woman aged 25 to 45 with Graves' ophthalmopathy. The CDR3 DNA sequence: TGTGCCAGCAGTACCCGGGACAGGGCCACTAATGAAAAACTGTTTTTT. It is translated as CASSTRDRATNEKLFF.